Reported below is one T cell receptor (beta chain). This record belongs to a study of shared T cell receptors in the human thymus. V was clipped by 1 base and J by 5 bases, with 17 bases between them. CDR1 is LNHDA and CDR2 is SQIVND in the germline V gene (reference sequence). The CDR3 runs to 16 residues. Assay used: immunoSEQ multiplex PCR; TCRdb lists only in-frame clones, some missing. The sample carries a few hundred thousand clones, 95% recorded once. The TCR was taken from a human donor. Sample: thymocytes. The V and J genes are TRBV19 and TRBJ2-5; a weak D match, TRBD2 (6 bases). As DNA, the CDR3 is TGTGCCAGTAGTATAGCCCCCGAGTCAGGGAGGGAGACCCAGTACTTC. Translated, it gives CASSIAPESGRETQYF.